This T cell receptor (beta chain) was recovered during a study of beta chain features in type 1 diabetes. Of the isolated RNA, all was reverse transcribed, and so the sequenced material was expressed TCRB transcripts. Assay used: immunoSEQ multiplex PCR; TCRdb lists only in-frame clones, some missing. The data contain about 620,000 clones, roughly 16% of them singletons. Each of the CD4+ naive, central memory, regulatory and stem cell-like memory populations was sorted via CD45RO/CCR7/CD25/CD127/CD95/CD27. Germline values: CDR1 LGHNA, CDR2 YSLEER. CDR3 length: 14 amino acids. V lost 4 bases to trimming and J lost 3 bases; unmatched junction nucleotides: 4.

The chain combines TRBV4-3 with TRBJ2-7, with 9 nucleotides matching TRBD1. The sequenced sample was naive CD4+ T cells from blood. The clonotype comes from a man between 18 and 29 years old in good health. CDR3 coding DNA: TGCGCCAGCAGCCCGCAGACAGGGGGCTACGAGCAGTACTTC. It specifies CASSPQTGGYEQYF.